Presented here are 26 T cell receptor beta chains from one specimen sequenced in a study of blood T cell repertoires in COVID-19. Sequenced by immunoSEQ multiplex PCR; TCRdb stores in-frame clones only, minus some. The sample has about 210,000 clones; roughly 87% are singletons. The sample taken for sequencing was PBMCs or T cells enriched from blood (not recorded which). The receptors were gathered from a young man with acute COVID-19.

J is TRBJ2-3 and V is TRBV7-8; maybe TRBD1 (5 bases). The CDR3 covers 17 residues. CDR1 is SGHVS, CDR2 FQNEAQ, per germline. V was cut by 1 base and J by 5 bases, with 19 bases left in between. The CDR3 region has the DNA TGTGCCAGCAGCTTAGAACGATCAACAGGAAACAGAGATACGCAGTATTTT. Encoded protein: CASSLERSTGNRDTQYF.

The V call is TRBV7-9, the J call TRBJ1-5, with a weak D call TRBD1 (5 bases). CDR3 size: 18 residues. V lost 4 bases to trimming and J lost 3 bases, with 22 bases between them. From germline, CDR1 is SEHNR and CDR2 FQNEAQ (reference sequence). The CDR3 nucleotides are TGTGCCAGCAGCTCACTGCCGCAGGGAAGGTGGGACAATCAGCCCCAGCATTTT. Protein sequence: CASSSLPQGRWDNQPQHF.

V usage is TRBV9 and J usage is TRBJ2-1; D might be TRBD2 (6 bases). Trimming shortened V by 3 bases and J by 6 bases, and 10 bases separated the two germline ends. The CDR3 is made up of 13 amino acids. The germline V gene has CDR1 SGDLS and CDR2 YYNGEE. CDR3 region: CASSETGVNEQFF. The CDR3 DNA reads TGTGCCAGCAGCGAAACGGGAGTCAATGAGCAGTTCTTC.

The chain employs TRBV5-1 and TRBJ2-3; 7 bases align to TRBD2. In germline, CDR1 is SGHRS, CDR2 YFSETQ. Trimming cost V 5 bases and J 0 bases; bases outside gene matches: 6. CDR3 length: 15 residues. CDR3 in DNA: TGCGCCAGCAGTCGGGGGGACCAAAGCACAGATACGCAGTATTTT. This gives the protein CASSRGDQSTDTQYF.

The chain employs TRBV7-3 and TRBJ2-3; TRBD2 matches 14 bases. Germline V gene lookup returns CDR1 SGHTA and CDR2 FQGTGA. The CDR3 has 16 residues. V was clipped by 5 bases and J by 4 bases; unmatched bases: 5. The CDR3 here is CASSATSGRAPDTQYF. CDR3 coding DNA: TGTGCCAGCAGCGCGACTAGCGGGAGGGCCCCAGATACGCAGTATTTT.

The chain couples TRBV28 to TRBJ1-4, with 8 bases identical to TRBD1. The CDR3 is made up of 14 amino acids. V lost 8 bases to trimming and J lost 6 bases; unmatched junction nucleotides: 8. CDR1 is MDHEN and CDR2 is SYDVKM in the germline V gene. The DNA for the CDR3 is TGTGCCAGCGGCCGGACAGGGCTTTATGAAAAACTGTTTTTT. Its translation is CASGRTGLYEKLFF.

This clone has more than one count but fewer than ten. The chain has TRBV5-1 and TRBJ1-1; D ambiguous. Between the trimmed V and J ends, which lost 3 bases and 0 bases, there was a span of 12 bases. Germline V gene sequence: CDR1 SGHRS, CDR2 YFSETQ. The CDR3 contains 15 residues. For the CDR3, the DNA is TGCGCCAGCAGCTGGGGAGTGGGAGTGAACACTGAAGCTTTCTTT. Amino acid sequence: CASSWGVGVNTEAFF.

This clone was picked up one time. The CDR3 DNA reads TGTGCCAGCAGCCAAGGGCCGACAGGGGTCTACAAAGAGACCCAGTACTTC. This encodes CASSQGPTGVYKETQYF. The V gene is TRBV4-2, the J gene TRBJ2-5, with 8 positions matching TRBD1. V gave up 1 base and J gave up 3 bases; unmatched junction bases: 10. Germline V CDR1 and CDR2: LGHNA, YNFKEQ. The CDR3 consists of 17 residues.

This clone came up a few times. The V gene is TRBV18, the J gene TRBJ1-6; no firm D call. This CDR3 spans 17 amino acids. Germline CDR1 KGHSH, CDR2 LQKENI. V shed 5 bases and J shed 6 bases, with 20 bases lying between them. CDR3 residues: CASSAYDGVAVNSPLHF. The CDR3 nucleotides read TGTGCCAGCTCAGCCTACGACGGGGTCGCGGTTAATTCACCCCTCCACTTT.

CDR3 protein: CAWSVTGGPPRQPQHF. The DNA for the CDR3 is TGTGCCTGGAGTGTAACAGGGGGCCCTCCCAGGCAGCCCCAGCATTTT. This chain uses TRBV30 with TRBJ1-5, with TRBD1 matching over 9 bases. The germline V gene has CDR1 GTSNPN and CDR2 SVGIG (reference sequence). This CDR3 region has 16 residues. The V segment lost 0 bases and the J segment 7 bases; nucleotides outside the gene matches: 10. The full variable domain, its missing parts supplied by reference TRBV30 and TRBJ1-5, is SQTIHQWPATLVQPVGSPLSLECTVEGTSNPNLYWYRQAAGRGLQLLFYSVGIGQISSEVPQNLSASRPQDRQFILSSKKLLLSDSGFYLCAWSVTGGPPRQPQHFGDGTRLSIL.

CDR3 bases: TGTGCCAGCAGCCAAGTCTTCAATGAGCAGTTCTTC. Translating gives CASSQVFNEQFF. This rearrangement joins TRBV14 to TRBJ2-1; the D is unclear. From germline, CDR1 is SGHDN and CDR2 FVKESK. The CDR3 runs 12 residues. V was pared by 1 base and J by 6 bases, with 4 bases between.

This sequence joins TRBV3-1 (or the pseudogene TRBV3-2) and TRBJ1-5, with D tentatively TRBD1 (6 bases). Germline V gives CDR1 LGHDT, CDR2 YNNKEL (reference sequence). The CDR3 totals 14 residues. Trimming took off 4 bases at V and 5 bases at J, with 12 bases between the two ends. CDR3 DNA: TGTGCCAGCAGCCCCGCGGCAGGGGATCAGCCCCAGCATTTT. Protein product: CASSPAAGDQPQHF.

The chain has TRBV25-1 and TRBJ2-3; TRBD2 is a possible D gene (5 bases). This CDR3 region has 13 residues. Germline V gene lookup returns CDR1 MGHDK and CDR2 SYGVNS. V gave up 5 bases and J gave up 6 bases, with 12 bases separating them. CDR3 region: CASSSGIGDTQYF. The CDR3 DNA follows: TGTGCCAGCAGTTCCGGGATAGGGGATACGCAGTATTTT.

This chain links TRBV4-3 with TRBJ1-2; D might be TRBD1 (5 bases). V was cut by 8 bases and J by 4 bases, with 17 bases left in between. The V gene's germline CDR1 is LGHNA and CDR2 YSLEER. CDR3 length: 14 residues. CDR3 residues: CASGRAGVTYGYTF. The CDR3, as DNA: TGCGCCAGCGGGCGAGCGGGGGTCACCTATGGCTACACCTTC.

The chain has TRBV11-1 and TRBJ1-4; 10 bases agree with TRBD1. From germline, CDR1 is SGHAT and CDR2 FQDESV (reference sequence). J was trimmed by 8 bases and V by 5 bases; bases with no gene match: 11. The CDR3 runs to 16 residues. CDR3 sequence: CASSHRDRGRSEKLFF. CDR3 coding DNA: TGTGCCAGCAGCCACCGGGACAGGGGAAGGAGCGAAAAACTGTTTTTT.

The gene calls are TRBV30 and TRBJ2-1; 8 bases line up with TRBD2. The CDR3 has 18 residues. The ends lost 0 bases at V and 6 bases at J; junction bases unmatched: 16. Germline lookup yields CDR1 GTSNPN and CDR2 SVGIG (reference sequence). The CDR3 sequence: CAWSVTPPGAGVANEQFF. CDR3 bases: TGTGCCTGGAGTGTTACCCCTCCAGGAGCGGGAGTAGCCAATGAGCAGTTCTTC.

The genes are TRBV29-1 and TRBJ2-3; D remains ambiguous. The CDR3 has 13 amino acids. The V end was cut by 4 bases, the J end by 0 bases, with 8 bases between. Germline loops: CDR1 SQVTM, CDR2 ANQGSEA. CDR3 nucleotides: TGCAGCGTTGGGGCAGACAGCACAGATACGCAGTATTTT. Its protein product is CSVGADSTDTQYF.

The rearrangement links TRBV27 to TRBJ2-7; TRBD1 matches 7 bases. The ends lost 5 bases at V and 2 bases at J; junction bases unmatched: 6. The germline V gene has CDR1 MNHEY and CDR2 SMNVEV (reference sequence). This CDR3 contains 14 residues. This CDR3 reads CASSGDSSAYEQYF. The CDR3 DNA is TGTGCCAGCAGTGGGGACAGTTCAGCCTACGAGCAGTACTTC.

The gene calls are TRBV6-2 or TRBV6-3 and TRBJ2-4; TRBD2 is a possible D gene (5 bases). V lost 5 bases and J 5 bases, leaving 7 bases between the germline ends. The V gene's germline CDR1 is MNHEY and CDR2 SVGEGT. The CDR3 is made up of 12 amino acids. CDR3 residues: CASSRRENIQYF. The DNA of the CDR3 is TGTGCCAGCAGTAGGCGGGAAAACATTCAGTACTTC.

This sequence joins TRBV4-1 and TRBJ1-5; no firm D call. The germline CDR1 and CDR2 sequences are MGHRA and YSYEKL. The CDR3 has 15 amino acids. V lost 0 bases and J 3 bases, leaving 9 bases between the germline ends. For the CDR3, the DNA is TGCGCCAGCAGCCAAGATCCGGGGTACAATCAGCCCCAGCATTTT. This encodes CASSQDPGYNQPQHF.

The chain links TRBV29-1 to TRBJ2-1; 9 bases are shared with TRBD2. The germline V gene has CDR1 SQVTM and CDR2 ANQGSEA. With V trimmed by 3 bases and J by 2 bases, 5 bases remained unmatched. This CDR3 is 15 amino acids long. CDR3 residues: CSVEGSGSAYNEQFF. The CDR3 DNA sequence: TGCAGCGTTGAGGGTAGCGGGAGCGCCTACAATGAGCAGTTCTTC.

The rearrangement joins TRBV13 to TRBJ2-3; 8 bases align to TRBD2. This CDR3 region has 17 residues. Germline trimming cut 2 bases from V and 0 bases from J; bases unmatched to any gene: 7. Germline V gene lookup returns CDR1 PRHDT and CDR2 FYEKMQ (reference sequence). The CDR3 spells CASSLLAASGSTDTQYF. CDR3 DNA sequence: TGTGCCAGCAGCTTATTAGCGGCTAGCGGGAGCACAGATACGCAGTATTTT.

The CDR3: CASSMIFGGSEETQYF. DNA for the CDR3: TGTGCCAGTAGTATGATTTTCGGGGGTTCGGAGGAGACCCAGTACTTC. V and J are TRBV19 and TRBJ2-5, with a possible D match to TRBD2 (6 bases). Per germline, CDR1 LNHDA and CDR2 SQIVND (reference sequence). There are 16 residues in the CDR3. Trimming stripped 3 bases from V and 5 bases from J, with 19 bases between.

The V gene is TRBV4-2, the J gene TRBJ2-1; TRBD2 matches 7 bases. CDR3 size: 18 residues. V gave up 4 bases and J gave up 5 bases; unmatched junction bases: 17. Germline lookup yields CDR1 LGHNA and CDR2 YNFKEQ. This chain's CDR3 is CASSPRGRKAGIDNEQFF. The DNA of the CDR3 is TGTGCCAGCAGCCCTCGCGGTAGGAAAGCGGGAATCGACAATGAGCAGTTCTTC.

The chain couples TRBV11-2 to TRBJ2-7; weak D call: TRBD2 (6 bases). Per the germline V gene, CDR1 is SGHAT and CDR2 is FQNNGV. The ends were cut back, 0 bases at V and 8 bases at J, with 17 bases in the middle. The CDR3 contains 15 residues. The CDR3 DNA is TGTGCCAGCAGCTTAGATCTCGACGGGAGAACGCAGCAGTACTTC. Amino acid sequence: CASSLDLDGRTQQYF. Combining the CDR3 with reference TRBV11-2 and TRBJ2-7 gives the whole variable domain EAGVAQSPRYKIIEKRQSVAFWCNPISGHATLYWYQQILGQGPKLLIQFQNNGVVDDSQLPKDRFSAERLKGVDSTLKIQPAKLEDSAVYLCASSLDLDGRTQQYFGPGTRLTVT.

V and J are TRBV27 and TRBJ1-1; D may be TRBD1 (5 bases). V lost 0 bases and J lost 1, with 9 bases in between. The CDR3 loop spans 15 amino acids. Germline CDR1 and CDR2: MNHEY and SMNVEV (reference sequence). CDR3 sequence reads: CASSLSRASNTEAFF. CDR3 bases: TGTGCCAGCAGTTTATCCAGGGCGTCGAACACTGAAGCTTTCTTT.